Following are 2 T cell receptor beta chains from one sample sequenced in a study of persistence of HIV-infected CD4 T cells. No antigens are known for them. The immunoSEQ assay was version 4, run in survey mode. TCRdb keeps only in-frame clones here, not all; method: immunoSEQ multiplex PCR. The data show 15,000 to 20,000 clones, 65% seen once. Cells were stimulated with CMV-infected fibroblast lysates at roughly 9.1 ug/mL. Sorting selected CD4+ T cells upregulating both CD40 ligand and CD69. Specimen: CD4+ T cells sorted from PBMCs after roughly 18-hour stimulation, collected from a patient who received antiretroviral therapy. The receptor set was obtained from an adult woman with HIV who was CMV-seropositive.

The chain uses TRBV7-2 and TRBJ1-1; D not resolved. This CDR3 has 14 amino acids. The V end was cut by 2 bases, the J end by 2 bases, with 9 bases between. Germline V gene data show CDR1 as SGHTA and CDR2 as FQGNSA. The CDR3 coding sequence is TGTGCCAGCAGCTTATTTGGGTCTAACACTGAAGCTTTCTTT. It codes for CASSLFGSNTEAFF.

This clone has a handful of counts. The chain recombines TRBV5-4 with TRBJ1-6, with D perhaps TRBD1 (6 bases). Germline-derived CDR1 and CDR2 are SGHNT and YYREEE (reference sequence). This CDR3 has 16 residues. Trimming cost V 1 base and J 4 bases, with 12 bases left between them. The CDR3 loop reads CASSLTGGGYNSPLHF. Written as DNA, the CDR3 is TGTGCCAGCAGCTTGACGGGAGGGGGTTATAATTCACCCCTCCACTTT.